These 12 T cell receptor beta chains were all obtained from the same sample, sequenced in a study of blood T cell repertoires in COVID-19. TCRdb's copy holds only in-frame clones and misses some; the assay was immunoSEQ multiplex PCR. Altogether around 320,000 clones are present, 75% to 85% being singletons, with the ten largest covering approximately 7.9%. The sequencing input was peripheral blood. The receptors shown here come from a human donor in a cohort sampled during active COVID-19.

The V gene is TRBV29-1, the J gene TRBJ1-1; D is undetermined. The germline V gene has CDR1 SQVTM and CDR2 ANQGSEA. The V and J ends lost 5 bases and 5 bases respectively, with 18 bases between them. There are 14 residues in the CDR3. CDR3 nucleotides: TGCAGCGTTTTGAAAGGCACGACGGGGACTGAAGCTTTCTTT. Amino acids: CSVLKGTTGTEAFF.

The chain recombines TRBV3-1 (or the pseudogene TRBV3-2) with TRBJ1-5; 7 bases fit TRBD1. CDR3 size: 15 residues. Germline loops: CDR1 LGHDT, CDR2 YNNKEL (reference sequence). V trimming: 5 bases; J trimming: 5 bases; junction bases outside the gene matches: 9. In DNA form, the CDR3 reads TGTGCCAGCAGCACCGGGACAGCTAATTATCAGCCCCAGCATTTT. It yields the protein CASSTGTANYQPQHF.

This rearrangement joins TRBV27 to TRBJ2-7, with D possibly matching TRBD2 (5 bases). This CDR3 is 14 amino acids long. The V end was cut by 7 bases, the J end by 5 bases, with 18 bases between. CDR1 is MNHEY and CDR2 is SMNVEV in the germline V gene (reference sequence). DNA of the CDR3: TGTGCCAGCACTCTATGGTCCGGGAACAACGAGCAGTACTTC. Translating gives CASTLWSGNNEQYF.

This clone was seen once. The rearrangement joins TRBV30 to TRBJ1-2, with D possibly being TRBD1 (5 bases). Trimming took off 4 bases at V and 7 bases at J, with 13 bases between the two ends. Germline-derived CDR1 and CDR2 are GTSNPN and SVGIG (reference sequence). CDR3 length: 12 residues. The CDR3 loop reads CAWNPGGTGYTF. In nucleotides, the CDR3 is TGTGCCTGGAACCCGGGGGGGACTGGCTACACCTTC. Drawing the rest from reference TRBV30 and TRBJ1-2, the complete variable domain is SQTIHQWPATLVQPVGSPLSLECTVEGTSNPNLYWYRQAAGRGLQLLFYSVGIGQISSEVPQNLSASRPQDRQFILSSKKLLLSDSGFYLCAWNPGGTGYTFGSGTRLTVV.

The CDR3 sequence is CASSRTGSRPYGYTF. CDR3 sequence (DNA): TGTGCCAGCAGTCGTACAGGGAGTCGGCCCTATGGCTACACCTTC. The chain combines TRBV5-4 with TRBJ1-2; TRBD1 might be the D (6 bases). Germline CDR1 is SGHNT and CDR2 is YYREEE (reference sequence). The CDR3 contains 15 residues. The germline V and J ends were trimmed by 5 bases and 4 bases, with 18 bases remaining between them.

This clone was seen a single time. V usage is TRBV2 and J usage is TRBJ1-2, with D perhaps TRBD1 (5 bases). CDR1 and CDR2 (germline): SNHLY, FYNNEI. V was shortened by 4 bases and J by 4 bases, with 13 bases between the two germline ends. The CDR3 totals 14 residues. CDR3: CASSVETATYGYTF. The CDR3 nucleotides are TGTGCCAGCAGTGTAGAGACAGCGACCTATGGCTACACCTTC.

This clone appeared a few times. This chain uses TRBV6-6 with TRBJ1-5; tentative D call: TRBD1 (5 bases). V was cut by 4 bases and J by 1 base, with 8 bases left in between. The CDR3 runs 14 residues. Germline lookup yields CDR1 MNHNY and CDR2 SVGAGI (reference sequence). The CDR3 DNA is TGTGCCAGCAGTTCCGGGGGGAGCAATCAGCCCCAGCATTTT. This encodes CASSSGGSNQPQHF.

V is TRBV7-9 and J is TRBJ1-4; TRBD1 might be the D (5 bases). Between the trimmed V and J ends, which lost 2 bases and 8 bases, there was a span of 15 bases. CDR1 is SEHNR, CDR2 FQNEAQ, per germline (reference sequence). The length of the CDR3 is 15 residues. The chain's CDR3 is CASSLSGLTYEKLFF. DNA of the CDR3: TGTGCCAGCAGCTTATCAGGGCTTACTTACGAAAAACTGTTTTTT.

This clone was picked up one time. The chain links TRBV6-5 to TRBJ1-1; D is possibly TRBD1 (6 bases). Between the trimmed V and J ends, which lost 0 bases and 9 bases, there was a span of 17 bases. Germline V gives CDR1 MNHEY, CDR2 SVGAGI. The CDR3 consists of 15 residues. CDR3 sequence: CASSYSGGRGSQAFF. DNA for the CDR3: TGTGCCAGCAGTTACTCGGGCGGGAGGGGGAGTCAAGCTTTCTTT.

This rearrangement joins TRBV30 to TRBJ1-3; the D gene is possibly TRBD1 (5 bases). CDR1 GTSNPN and CDR2 SVGIG come from the germline V gene (reference sequence). V was pared by 0 bases and J by 2 bases, with 11 bases between. This CDR3 comprises 15 residues. This CDR3 reads CAWSVSGHTGNTIYF. The CDR3 DNA reads as TGTGCCTGGAGTGTTTCCGGACATACTGGAAACACCATATATTTT. Full variable domain (remainder filled in from reference TRBV30 and TRBJ1-3): SQTIHQWPATLVQPVGSPLSLECTVEGTSNPNLYWYRQAAGRGLQLLFYSVGIGQISSEVPQNLSASRPQDRQFILSSKKLLLSDSGFYLCAWSVSGHTGNTIYFGEGSWLTVV.

The chain couples TRBV24-1 to TRBJ2-1; 9 bases match TRBD1. Germline V gene sequence: CDR1 KGHDR, CDR2 SFDVKD. V was pared by 3 bases and J by 5 bases, with 10 bases of the junction left unmatched. This CDR3 has 17 residues. The chain's CDR3 is CATSDRTGTGRHNEQFF. The CDR3 nucleotides are TGTGCCACCAGTGATCGTACCGGGACAGGGAGACACAATGAGCAGTTCTTC.

This clone was observed a handful of times. V usage is TRBV19 and J usage is TRBJ1-1; no clear D gene. Deletions cut 9 bases from V and 1 base from J, with 12 bases between. This CDR3 has 13 residues. In germline, CDR1 is LNHDA, CDR2 SQIVND (reference sequence). This chain's CDR3 is CASTQVRNTEAFF. CDR3 in DNA: TGTGCCAGCACCCAAGTGCGGAACACTGAAGCTTTCTTT.